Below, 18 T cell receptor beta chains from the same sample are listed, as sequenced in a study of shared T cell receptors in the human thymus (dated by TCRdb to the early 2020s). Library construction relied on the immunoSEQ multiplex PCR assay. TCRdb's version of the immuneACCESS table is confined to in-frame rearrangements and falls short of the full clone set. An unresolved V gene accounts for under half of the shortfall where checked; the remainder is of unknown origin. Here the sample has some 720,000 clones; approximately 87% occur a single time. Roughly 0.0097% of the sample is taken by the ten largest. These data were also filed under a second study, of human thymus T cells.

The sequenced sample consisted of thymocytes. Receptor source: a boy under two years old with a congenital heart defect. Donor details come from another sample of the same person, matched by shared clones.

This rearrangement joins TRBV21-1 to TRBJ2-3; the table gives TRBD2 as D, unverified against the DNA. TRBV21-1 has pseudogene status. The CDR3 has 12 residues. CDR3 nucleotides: TGTGCCAGCAGCATGCGAGCAGATACGCAGTATTTT. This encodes CASSMRADTQYF.

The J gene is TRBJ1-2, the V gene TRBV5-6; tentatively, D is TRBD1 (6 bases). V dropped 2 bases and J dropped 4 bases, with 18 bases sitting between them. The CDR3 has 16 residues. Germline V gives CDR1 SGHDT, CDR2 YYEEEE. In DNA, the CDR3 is TGTGCCAGCAGCTTCCACCGGGACACGGAAGGCTATGGCTACACCTTC. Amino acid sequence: CASSFHRDTEGYGYTF.

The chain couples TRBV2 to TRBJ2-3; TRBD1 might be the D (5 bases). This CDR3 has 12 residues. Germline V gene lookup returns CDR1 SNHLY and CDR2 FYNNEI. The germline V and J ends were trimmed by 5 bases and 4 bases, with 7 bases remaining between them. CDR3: CASSSRADTQYF. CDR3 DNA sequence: TGTGCCAGCAGTTCCAGGGCAGATACGCAGTATTTT.

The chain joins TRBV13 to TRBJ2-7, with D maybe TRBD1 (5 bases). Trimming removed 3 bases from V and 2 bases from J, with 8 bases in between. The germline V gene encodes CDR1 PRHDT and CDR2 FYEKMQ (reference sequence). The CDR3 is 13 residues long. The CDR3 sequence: CASSFGAAYEQYF. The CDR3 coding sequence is TGTGCCAGCAGCTTTGGGGCAGCCTACGAGCAGTACTTC.

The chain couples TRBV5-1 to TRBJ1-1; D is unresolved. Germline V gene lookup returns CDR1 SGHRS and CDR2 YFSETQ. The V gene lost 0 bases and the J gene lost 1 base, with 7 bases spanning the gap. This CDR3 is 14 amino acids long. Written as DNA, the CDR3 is TGCGCCAGCAGCTTGGGCCTTAGGAACACTGAAGCTTTCTTT. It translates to CASSLGLRNTEAFF.

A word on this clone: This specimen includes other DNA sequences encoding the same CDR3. The CDR3 DNA is TGTGCCAGCAGTTTGGGGACAGCTACCTACGAGCAGTACTTC. Its translation: CASSLGTATYEQYF. The chain employs TRBV27 and TRBJ2-7; 7 nucleotides align to TRBD1. With V trimmed by 3 bases and J by 2 bases, 4 bases remained unmatched. Germline values: CDR1 MNHEY, CDR2 SMNVEV (reference sequence). The CDR3 totals 14 residues.

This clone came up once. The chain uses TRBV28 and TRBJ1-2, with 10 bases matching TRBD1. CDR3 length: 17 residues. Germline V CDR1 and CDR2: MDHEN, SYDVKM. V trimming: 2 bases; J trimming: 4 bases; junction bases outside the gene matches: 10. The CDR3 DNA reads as TGTGCCAGCAGTTTAGCGAGACAGGGGGCGGACACCTATGGCTACACCTTC. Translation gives CASSLARQGADTYGYTF.

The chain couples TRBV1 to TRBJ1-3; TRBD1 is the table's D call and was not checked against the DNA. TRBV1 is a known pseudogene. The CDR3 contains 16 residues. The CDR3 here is CTSSQEGALSGNTIYF. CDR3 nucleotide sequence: TGCACCAGCAGCCAAGAAGGGGCCCTCTCTGGAAACACCATATATTTT.

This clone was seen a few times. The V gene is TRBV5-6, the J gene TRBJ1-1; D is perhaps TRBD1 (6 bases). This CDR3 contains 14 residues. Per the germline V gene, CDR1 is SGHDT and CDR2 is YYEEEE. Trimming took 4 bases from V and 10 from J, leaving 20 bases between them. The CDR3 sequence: CASSVGAGAKGAFF. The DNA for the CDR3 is TGTGCCAGCAGCGTTGGGGCAGGGGCGAAAGGAGCTTTCTTT.

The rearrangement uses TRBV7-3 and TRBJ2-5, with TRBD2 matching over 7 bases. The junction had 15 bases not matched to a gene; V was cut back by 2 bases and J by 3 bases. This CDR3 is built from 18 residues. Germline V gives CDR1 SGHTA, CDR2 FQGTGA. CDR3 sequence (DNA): TGTGCCAGCAGCTTACCCCCTGGGTGGCGGGAGATTGAAGAGACCCAGTACTTC. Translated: CASSLPPGWREIEETQYF.

The chain's CDR3 is CASSFGLAGQVSSYNEQFF. DNA for the CDR3: TGTGCCAGCAGCTTTGGGTTAGCGGGCCAGGTAAGCTCCTACAATGAGCAGTTCTTC. The chain employs TRBV7-9 and TRBJ2-1, with 7 positions matching TRBD2. Germline V gene lookup returns CDR1 SEHNR and CDR2 FQNEAQ (reference sequence). CDR3 length equals 19 residues. Losses at the gene ends were 3 bases for V and 0 bases for J; bases not matched to a gene: 14.

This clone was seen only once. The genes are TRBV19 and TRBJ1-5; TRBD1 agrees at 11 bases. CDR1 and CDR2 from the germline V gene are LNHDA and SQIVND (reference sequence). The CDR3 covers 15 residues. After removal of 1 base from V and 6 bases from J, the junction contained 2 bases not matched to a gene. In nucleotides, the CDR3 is TGTGCCAGTAGTATAGGGGACAGGGGGATTCAGCCCCAGCATTTT. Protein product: CASSIGDRGIQPQHF.

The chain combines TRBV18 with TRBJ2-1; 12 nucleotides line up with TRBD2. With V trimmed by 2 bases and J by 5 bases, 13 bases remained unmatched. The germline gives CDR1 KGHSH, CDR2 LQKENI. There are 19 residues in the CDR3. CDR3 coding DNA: TGTGCCAGCTCACCAAGGGCAGGTGGAGGACTAGCGGGGAACAATGAGCAGTTCTTC. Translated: CASSPRAGGGLAGNNEQFF.

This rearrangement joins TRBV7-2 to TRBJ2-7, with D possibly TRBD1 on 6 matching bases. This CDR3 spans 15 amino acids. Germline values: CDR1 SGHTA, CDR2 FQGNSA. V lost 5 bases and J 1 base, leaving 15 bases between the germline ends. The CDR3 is CASSRGITGSYEQYF. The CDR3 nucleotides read TGTGCCAGCAGCAGGGGGATAACGGGGTCCTACGAGCAGTACTTC.

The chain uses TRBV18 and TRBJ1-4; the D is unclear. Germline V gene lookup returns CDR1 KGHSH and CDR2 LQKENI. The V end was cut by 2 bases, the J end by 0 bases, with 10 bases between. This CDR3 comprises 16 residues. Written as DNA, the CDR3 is TGTGCCAGCTCACCAAGGCAGACTACAACTAATGAAAAACTGTTTTTT. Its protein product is CASSPRQTTTNEKLFF.

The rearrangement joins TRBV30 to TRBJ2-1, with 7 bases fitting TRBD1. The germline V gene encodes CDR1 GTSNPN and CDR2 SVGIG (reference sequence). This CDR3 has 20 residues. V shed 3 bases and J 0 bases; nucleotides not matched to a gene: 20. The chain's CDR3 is CAWRARERGQSPSSYNEQFF. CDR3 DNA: TGTGCCTGGAGGGCCCGGGAAAGGGGGCAGAGCCCCAGCTCCTACAATGAGCAGTTCTTC.

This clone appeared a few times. CDR3 bases: TGTGCCAGCAGCCAAGAAGATTCAGGGAGGACTGAAGCTTTCTTT. Its protein product is CASSQEDSGRTEAFF. The J gene is TRBJ1-1, the V gene TRBV14; tentatively, D is TRBD1 (5 bases). Germline V gives CDR1 SGHDN, CDR2 FVKESK. The CDR3 is made up of 15 amino acids. V shed 0 bases and J shed 5 bases, with 13 bases lying between them. Full variable domain (remainder filled in from reference TRBV14 and TRBJ1-1): EAGVTQFPSHSVIEKGQTVTLRCDPISGHDNLYWYRRVMGKEIKFLLHFVKESKQDESGMPNNRFLAERTGGTYSTLKVQPAELEDSGVYFCASSQEDSGRTEAFFGQGTRLTVV.

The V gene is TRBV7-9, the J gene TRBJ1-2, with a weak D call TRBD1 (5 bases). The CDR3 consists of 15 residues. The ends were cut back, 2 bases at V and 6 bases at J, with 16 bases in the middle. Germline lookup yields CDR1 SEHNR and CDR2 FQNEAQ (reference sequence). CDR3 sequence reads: CASSLYAGKEDGYTF. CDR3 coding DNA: TGTGCCAGCAGCTTATACGCAGGGAAGGAAGATGGCTACACCTTC.